This TCR beta chain was identified during a study of cytomegalovirus exposure and HLA in healthy donors. Study as a whole: Across a few hundred genotyped donors, about 86% landed in the Caucasian-associated ancestry cluster.

Both 60 Vbeta primers and 13 Jbeta primers went into the PCR. Clones were read by immunoSEQ multiplex PCR, and TCRdb kept only the in-frame ones, dropping some. Of some 150,000 clones in the sample, over 70% were seen once. This clone was detected a few times. Antigen specificity is unknown. Findings of the study overall: Later, TCR association rates were found to vary by HLA locus, highest for DRB1 and lowest for HLA-C. In vitro, a few CMV-associated chains proved specific for CMV antigens. Reportedly, HLA-A and HLA-B alleles of most subjects were accurately predicted from TCR beta.

V shed 4 bases and J shed 5 bases, with 15 bases lying between them. This CDR3 has 15 amino acids. Germline CDR1 SGHTA, CDR2 FQGNSA. Sequenced: PBMCs. The J gene is TRBJ2-1, the V gene TRBV7-2, with a tentative D call TRBD2 (7 bases). This sequence originates from a man aged 25 to 40 in good health and CMV-seropositive. CDR3 sequence (DNA): TGTGCCAGCAGCTCCGAGGGGGGGCCGCACAATGAGCAGTTCTTC. Residues: CASSSEGGPHNEQFF.